This T cell receptor (beta chain) comes out of a study of T cell repertoires in cytomegalovirus infection. This CDR3 comprises 16 residues. Trimming cost V 4 bases and J 3 bases, with 18 bases left between them. As regards this clonotype: The antigen is not known.

TCRdb redid the calling of the reads with MiXCR, one entry per CDR3 protein. The sample lists about 920,000 distinct CDR3 sequences; approximately 31% were seen once. The sequence came from a human donor in good health (CMV status not recorded). Some clones in this sample may be carry-over from other donors' samples. This sample comprised cultured CD8+ T cells from PBMCs, obtained from culture after CMV antigen stimulation. The chain has TRBV12-3 or TRBV12-4 and TRBJ1-1; D unclear. The CDR3 nucleotides read TGTGCCAGCAGTTGGGCGTACTACTCTGGAGACACTGAAGCTTTCTTT. The encoded protein is CASSWAYYSGDTEAFF.